These 30 T cell receptor beta chains were all obtained from the same sample, sequenced in a study of blood T cell repertoires in COVID-19. Here immunoSEQ multiplex PCR was the method, and the copy in TCRdb shows in-frame clones only, minus some. The data contain 380,000 or so clones, around 89% of them singletons. Sequenced material: peripheral blood. These receptors came from a man aged 35 to 55 with acute or convalescent COVID-19.

This clone was seen once. The rearrangement uses TRBV6-2 or TRBV6-3 and TRBJ2-6; 7 positions match TRBD1. The germline V gene encodes CDR1 MNHEY and CDR2 SVGEGT. The CDR3 is made up of 17 amino acids. V lost 6 bases to trimming and J lost 0 bases; unmatched junction nucleotides: 8. The CDR3 DNA sequence: TGTGCCAGCAGCCTCCAGGGACAGCTCTCTGGGGCCAACGTCCTGACTTTC. It encodes CASSLQGQLSGANVLTF.

The V call is TRBV5-4, the J call TRBJ2-5; 7 nucleotides agree with TRBD1. Germline values: CDR1 SGHNT, CDR2 YYREEE (reference sequence). Unmatched junction bases numbered 11, after V lost 4 bases and J lost 5 bases. CDR3 length equals 15 residues. The CDR3 DNA is TGTGCCAGCAGCCCCGGGGACAGAACTAGGGAGACCCAGTACTTC. Translation: CASSPGDRTRETQYF.

The genes are TRBV4-2 and TRBJ1-2, with 7 bases matching TRBD1. Germline V CDR1 and CDR2: LGHNA, YNFKEQ. This CDR3 spans 16 amino acids. V lost 5 bases to trimming and J lost 2 bases; unmatched junction nucleotides: 11. This chain's CDR3 is CASSGGAGQVNYGYTF. The CDR3 region has the DNA TGTGCCAGCAGCGGAGGGGCCGGACAGGTCAACTATGGCTACACCTTC.

V and J are TRBV30 and TRBJ1-5, with D maybe TRBD1 (6 bases). Looked up from germline, CDR1 is GTSNPN and CDR2 is SVGIG (reference sequence). The germline V and J ends were trimmed by 5 bases and 0 bases, with 8 bases remaining between them. The CDR3 is 13 residues long. CDR3 DNA sequence: TGTGCCTGGGGACAGAATAGCAATCAGCCCCAGCATTTT. Encoded protein: CAWGQNSNQPQHF.

CDR3 DNA: TGTGCCAGCAGTCTGGTGTATACGGGACAGCCCCAGCATTTT. Protein product: CASSLVYTGQPQHF. The gene calls are TRBV27 and TRBJ1-5; D is unresolved. Germline V gives CDR1 MNHEY, CDR2 SMNVEV (reference sequence). The CDR3 is 14 residues long. V gave up 5 bases and J gave up 7 bases, with 15 bases separating them.

The rearrangement uses TRBV28 and TRBJ1-3; no clear D. From germline, CDR1 is MDHEN and CDR2 SYDVKM. This CDR3 is built from 14 residues. V lost 6 bases to trimming and J lost 0 bases, with 9 bases between them. Here the CDR3 DNA reads TGTGCCAGCAGACCTAGCAGCTCTGGAAACACCATATATTTT. Encoded protein: CASRPSSSGNTIYF.

The rearrangement joins TRBV10-2 to TRBJ1-5; 11 nucleotides line up with TRBD1. This CDR3 comprises 16 residues. V shed 3 bases and J 5 bases; nucleotides not matched to a gene: 6. Germline loops: CDR1 WSHSY, CDR2 SAAADI. The CDR3 loop reads CASSDPGTGGHQPQHF. CDR3 nucleotides: TGCGCCAGCAGTGACCCTGGGACAGGGGGACATCAGCCCCAGCATTTT.

CDR3 coding DNA: TGTGCCAGCAGTTTAGGAGGGGGGGGCCTGGAAAACATTCAGTACTTC. As protein: CASSLGGGGLENIQYF. The chain combines TRBV28 with TRBJ2-4; D is perhaps TRBD2 (7 bases). V was pared by 2 bases and J by 5 bases, with 16 bases between. CDR1 MDHEN and CDR2 SYDVKM come from the germline V gene. This CDR3 is built from 16 residues.

About this clone itself: Other DNA sequences of this sample code for an identical CDR3. This chain joins TRBV24-1 and TRBJ2-2; TRBD1 matches 11 bases. V lost 4 bases, J lost 3 bases, and 3 bases stayed unmatched. Germline lookup yields CDR1 KGHDR and CDR2 SFDVKD. The CDR3 runs 16 residues. CDR3 in amino acids: CATSDPGQGDTGELFF. The CDR3 DNA sequence: TGTGCCACCAGTGACCCGGGACAGGGGGACACCGGGGAGCTGTTTTTT.

This clone was seen more than once but under ten times. This sequence joins TRBV9 and TRBJ2-1, with 11 bases that match TRBD2. This CDR3 spans 16 amino acids. Germline lookup yields CDR1 SGDLS and CDR2 YYNGEE. J lost 6 bases, V lost 0 bases, and 5 bases had no gene match. The CDR3 reads CASSVDTSGSRNEQFF. The CDR3, as DNA: TGTGCCAGCAGCGTAGATACTAGCGGGAGTCGCAATGAGCAGTTCTTC.

The gene calls are TRBV28 and TRBJ1-3; the D gene is possibly TRBD1 (5 bases). Trimming took 8 bases from V and 0 from J, leaving 17 bases between them. The CDR3 extends over 16 amino acids. Germline CDR1 MDHEN, CDR2 SYDVKM. The CDR3 DNA reads TGTGCCAGCCACCCGGGGGGGGGTGACTCTGGAAACACCATATATTTT. Translating it yields CASHPGGGDSGNTIYF.

This sequence joins TRBV6-6 and TRBJ1-6; 7 bases agree with TRBD1. CDR3 length equals 16 residues. The V segment lost 2 bases and the J segment 7 bases; nucleotides outside the gene matches: 8. Germline V gene sequence: CDR1 MNHNY, CDR2 SVGAGI (reference sequence). In DNA form, the CDR3 reads TGTGCCAGCAGTTACCTCGGGGGACAGCCAAATTCACCCCTCCACTTT. Translation gives CASSYLGGQPNSPLHF.

V usage is TRBV5-1 and J usage is TRBJ2-1; TRBD1 aligns across 11 bases. Per the germline V gene, CDR1 is SGHRS and CDR2 is YFSETQ. V shed 6 bases and J 6 bases; nucleotides not matched to a gene: 8. The CDR3 has 15 amino acids. CDR3 loop: CASTRDRGVGNEQFF. The CDR3 DNA follows: TGCGCCAGCACCAGGGACAGGGGGGTAGGCAATGAGCAGTTCTTC.

V and J are TRBV7-9 and TRBJ2-6, with 8 bases matching TRBD1. Losses at the gene ends were 1 base for V and 4 bases for J; bases not matched to a gene: 12. CDR3 length: 19 residues. Germline values: CDR1 SEHNR, CDR2 FQNEAQ (reference sequence). CDR3 DNA sequence: TGTGCCAGCAGCTTAGAGACAGGGGTTGTTGCTCTGGGGGCCAACGTCCTGACTTTC. It yields the protein CASSLETGVVALGANVLTF.

The CDR3 nucleotides are TGTGCCAGCTCACCTTTACGGGGGGGCCAAGATGAGCAGTTCTTC. This sequence encodes CASSPLRGGQDEQFF. The chain joins TRBV18 to TRBJ2-1; 8 bases fit TRBD2. Germline assignment: CDR1 KGHSH and CDR2 LQKENI. J was trimmed by 8 bases and V by 3 bases; bases with no gene match: 9. This CDR3 is 15 amino acids long.

The chain couples TRBV27 to TRBJ2-2; D not certain. The CDR3 extends over 13 amino acids. Trimming left V 8 bases short and J 6 bases short, with 13 bases between. Per the germline V gene, CDR1 is MNHEY and CDR2 is SMNVEV (reference sequence). Written as DNA, the CDR3 is TGTGCCAGCTGTCCGACGGAGTCCGGGGAGCTGTTTTTT. The encoded protein is CASCPTESGELFF.

CDR3 nucleotide sequence: TGTGCCAGCAGTTTCCCAGGAAGATATGGCTACACCTTC. Translating gives CASSFPGRYGYTF. V usage is TRBV12-3 or TRBV12-4 and J usage is TRBJ1-2; D is unresolved. The CDR3 has 13 residues. Trimming stripped 3 bases from V and 5 bases from J, with 10 bases between.

This clone was counted many times. V usage is TRBV6-6 and J usage is TRBJ2-3; D not resolved. The CDR3 runs to 13 residues. Deletions cut 7 bases from V and 0 bases from J, with 8 bases between. Germline CDR1 and CDR2: MNHNY and SVGAGI (reference sequence). The CDR3 DNA is TGTGCCAGCAATGACGGGAGCACAGATACGCAGTATTTT. It encodes CASNDGSTDTQYF.

The chain is built from TRBV27 and TRBJ1-2; D is possibly TRBD1 (6 bases). Per germline, CDR1 MNHEY and CDR2 SMNVEV (reference sequence). Deletions cut 6 bases from V and 5 bases from J, with 19 bases between. This CDR3 region has 15 residues. The CDR3 nucleotides are TGTGCCAGCAGGACAGACAGGCCCGAACCGTATGGCTACACCTTC. It is translated as CASRTDRPEPYGYTF.

The chain recombines TRBV7-3 with TRBJ1-1, with a possible D match to TRBD1 (5 bases). This CDR3 is 17 amino acids long. V was pared by 2 bases and J by 4 bases, with 20 bases between. Per the germline V gene, CDR1 is SGHTA and CDR2 is FQGTGA. CDR3 protein: CASSLLGPRVAGTEAFF. The DNA for the CDR3 is TGTGCCAGCAGCTTATTAGGCCCCAGGGTTGCCGGCACTGAAGCTTTCTTT.

The chain uses TRBV11-1 and TRBJ1-1; D might be TRBD1 (6 bases). Germline-derived CDR1 and CDR2 are SGHAT and FQDESV (reference sequence). The CDR3 extends over 14 amino acids. The V end lost 1 base, the J end lost 5 bases, and 11 bases lay between the germline ends. This CDR3 is CASSLEQGWTEAFF. CDR3 coding DNA: TGTGCCAGCAGCTTAGAACAGGGATGGACTGAAGCTTTCTTT.

The V gene is TRBV10-2, the J gene TRBJ2-3; 7 nucleotides match TRBD2. V lost 4 bases to trimming and J lost 2 bases; unmatched junction nucleotides: 6. Germline V gene data show CDR1 as WSHSY and CDR2 as SAAADI. This CDR3 comprises 15 residues. The DNA for the CDR3 is TGCGCCAGCAGTGTTGCAGCGGGACTCACAGATACGCAGTATTTT. Translating gives CASSVAAGLTDTQYF.

The CDR3 loop reads CASSTTLISPLHF. Here the CDR3 DNA reads TGTGCCAGCAGCACGACTTTAATTTCACCCCTCCACTTT. This chain uses TRBV6-5 with TRBJ1-6; no clear D. V gave up 6 bases and J gave up 9 bases, with 12 bases separating them. From germline, CDR1 is MNHEY and CDR2 SVGAGI. The CDR3 sequence is 13 residues long.

The chain links TRBV5-1 to TRBJ1-1; TRBD1 matches 10 bases. The CDR3 runs 16 residues. The V and J ends lost 4 bases and 5 bases, in that order; junction bases with no gene match: 11. Germline values: CDR1 SGHRS, CDR2 YFSETQ. The CDR3 sequence: CASSLTWDRGWTEAFF. The CDR3 DNA follows: TGCGCCAGCAGCCTAACCTGGGACAGGGGATGGACTGAAGCTTTCTTT.

This chain joins TRBV9 and TRBJ1-6; D is unresolved. This CDR3 has 14 residues. Per germline, CDR1 SGDLS and CDR2 YYNGEE. The V and J ends lost 3 bases and 7 bases respectively, with 11 bases between them. CDR3: CASSAWTGNSPLHF. DNA of the CDR3: TGTGCCAGCAGCGCCTGGACGGGGAATTCACCCCTCCACTTT. Supplemented by reference TRBV9 and TRBJ1-6, the full variable domain reads DSGVTQTPKHLITATGQRVTLRCSPRSGDLSVYWYQQSLDQGLQFLIQYYNGEERAKGNILERFSAQQFPDLHSELNLSSLELGDSALYFCASSAWTGNSPLHFGNGTRLTVT.

This chain links TRBV6-5 with TRBJ2-1; no clear D. V was trimmed by 6 bases and J by 8 bases, leaving 8 bases between them. CDR3 length: 11 amino acids. CDR1 is MNHEY, CDR2 SVGAGI, per germline. The CDR3 loop is CASRRQDEQFF. The CDR3 DNA reads TGTGCCAGCAGGCGCCAGGATGAGCAGTTCTTC.

The genes are TRBV9 and TRBJ2-1, with TRBD2 as a possible D gene (6 bases). Germline CDR1 is SGDLS and CDR2 is YYNGEE. This CDR3 region has 16 residues. V lost 3 bases and J 2 bases, leaving 15 bases between the germline ends. Here the CDR3 reads CASSGFGGEPYNEQFF. The CDR3 region has the DNA TGTGCCAGCAGCGGATTCGGCGGGGAGCCCTACAATGAGCAGTTCTTC.

V usage is TRBV7-9 and J usage is TRBJ2-3; a possible D gene is TRBD2 (5 bases). Germline loops: CDR1 SEHNR, CDR2 FQNEAQ (reference sequence). V was trimmed by 8 bases and J by 14 bases, leaving 29 bases between them. The CDR3 has 15 amino acids. CDR3 region: CASGGRRALNPPLYF. In DNA, the CDR3 is TGTGCCAGCGGAGGACGAAGGGCCCTGAATCCACCTCTGTATTTT.

The rearrangement uses TRBV30 and TRBJ2-5, with D possibly matching TRBD1 (6 bases). CDR1 is GTSNPN, CDR2 SVGIG, per germline (reference sequence). The V end was cut by 1 base, the J end by 9 bases, with 15 bases between. The CDR3 spans 13 residues. In DNA form, the CDR3 reads TGTGCCTGGAGTGGAGGACAGTCGTGGGCCCAGTACTTC. This gives the protein CAWSGGQSWAQYF.

The chain links TRBV28 to TRBJ1-5; TRBD1 matches at 7 bases. With 6 bases clipped from V and 0 bases from J, the junction kept 14 bases outside the gene matches. The CDR3 extends over 18 amino acids. Germline CDR1 MDHEN, CDR2 SYDVKM. As DNA, the CDR3 is TGTGCCAGCAGCTGGGACAGCGATGAGAGTTATAGCAATCAGCCCCAGCATTTT. Its translation: CASSWDSDESYSNQPQHF. The whole variable domain, remainder taken from reference TRBV28 and TRBJ1-5, is DVKVTQSSRYLVKRTGEKVFLECVQDMDHENMFWYRQDPGLGLRLIYFSYDVKMKEKGDIPEGYSVSREKKERFSLILESASTNQTSMYLCASSWDSDESYSNQPQHFGDGTRLSIL.